The 12 T cell receptor beta chains presented below share a single source sample, sequenced in a study of cytomegalovirus exposure and HLA in healthy donors. Primers for the PCR totalled 60 Vbeta and 13 Jbeta. Sequencing was performed with immunoSEQ multiplex PCR; in TCRdb, only in-frame clones are kept and a portion is missing. There are 200,000 to 300,000 clones in the sample; roughly four fifths occur only once, and about 8% lies in the top ten. Sequencing input: PBMCs. These receptors originate from a woman aged 60 to 75 in good health and CMV-seropositive.

The V call is TRBV30, the J call TRBJ2-3; D gene ambiguous. Trimming took 5 bases from V and 2 from J, leaving 11 bases between them. Germline assignment: CDR1 GTSNPN and CDR2 SVGIG (reference sequence). The CDR3 totals 13 residues. DNA of the CDR3: TGTGCCTGGCGAGACCACTACACAGATACGCAGTATTTT. It yields the protein CAWRDHYTDTQYF.

The chain has TRBV10-3 and TRBJ2-7; TRBD2 matches at 9 bases. The CDR3 has 15 amino acids. The V gene end was trimmed by 4 bases and the J gene end by 5 bases; junction bases not matched to a gene: 9. Per the germline V gene, CDR1 is ENHRY and CDR2 is SYGVKD. CDR3 in DNA: TGTGCCATCAGTGTATTAGCGGGAGTAGGGGACGAGCAGTACTTC. It yields the protein CAISVLAGVGDEQYF.

The V and J genes are TRBV7-9 and TRBJ1-3; possibly TRBD1 for D (5 bases). Looked up from germline, CDR1 is SEHNR and CDR2 is FQNEAQ (reference sequence). The CDR3 loop spans 14 amino acids. V was shortened by 5 bases and J by 2 bases, with 10 bases between the two germline ends. CDR3 loop: CASSQPGAGNTIYF. DNA of the CDR3: TGTGCCAGCAGCCAGCCGGGGGCTGGAAACACCATATATTTT. Using reference TRBV7-9 and TRBJ1-3 for the parts outside the CDR3, the full variable domain is DTGVSQNPRHKITKRGQNVTFRCDPISEHNRLYWYRQTLGQGPEFLTYFQNEAQLEKSRLLSDRFSAERPKGSFSTLEIQRTEQGDSAMYLCASSQPGAGNTIYFGEGSWLTVV.

This clone appeared once. J is TRBJ1-2 and V is TRBV28; D perhaps matches TRBD1 (5 bases). This CDR3 is built from 15 residues. Trimming left V 1 base short and J 5 bases short, with 14 bases between. Germline V gene lookup returns CDR1 MDHEN and CDR2 SYDVKM. The CDR3 region has the DNA TGTGCCAGCAGTTTATCTTCAGGGTCGATTTATGGCTACACCTTC. It specifies CASSLSSGSIYGYTF.

The V and J genes are TRBV19 and TRBJ2-1; D is uncertain. Germline V lookup: CDR1 LNHDA, CDR2 SQIVND (reference sequence). V dropped 9 bases and J dropped 6 bases, with 21 bases sitting between them. CDR3 size: 15 residues. The CDR3 reads CARRAIPHGINEQFF. As DNA, the CDR3 is TGTGCCAGGAGAGCGATTCCTCACGGTATCAATGAGCAGTTCTTC.

Concerning this clone itself: Other DNA sequences in this sample translate to the same CDR3. The chain has TRBV27 and TRBJ1-1; D is undetermined. The CDR3 has 14 amino acids. CDR1 and CDR2 (germline): MNHEY, SMNVEV (reference sequence). V was cut by 2 bases and J by 2 bases, with 9 bases left in between. In nucleotides, the CDR3 is TGTGCCAGCAGTTTAACGGGGTTAAACACTGAAGCTTTCTTT. It yields the protein CASSLTGLNTEAFF.

This chain joins TRBV19 and TRBJ2-1; the D gene is possibly TRBD2 (6 bases). The CDR3 totals 15 residues. Trimming took 3 bases from V and 9 from J, leaving 18 bases between them. CDR1 is LNHDA and CDR2 is SQIVND in the germline V gene (reference sequence). The chain's CDR3 is CASSITLSGAGEQFF. DNA of the CDR3: TGTGCCAGTAGTATCACGTTGTCGGGAGCGGGTGAGCAGTTCTTC.

There are a few counts of this clone. V and J are TRBV10-3 and TRBJ1-3; 7 bases are a match to TRBD1. The CDR3 consists of 17 residues. In germline, CDR1 is ENHRY, CDR2 SYGVKD. V lost 2 bases, J lost 8 bases, and 15 bases stayed unmatched. CDR3 sequence reads: CAISEPRLTGLSDTIYF. As DNA, the CDR3 is TGTGCCATCAGTGAGCCGAGGTTGACAGGGCTTAGTGACACCATATATTTT.

The J gene is TRBJ1-2, the V gene TRBV5-1; TRBD1 matches 12 bases. Germline loops: CDR1 SGHRS, CDR2 YFSETQ. This CDR3 comprises 16 residues. V gave up 3 bases and J gave up 7 bases; unmatched junction bases: 10. The CDR3 DNA reads as TGCGCCAGCAGCTACCCGCGGGACAGGGGGCGCGGTGGCTACACCTTC. Translating gives CASSYPRDRGRGGYTF.

This clone occurred once. The J gene is TRBJ1-2, the V gene TRBV29-1; a weak D match, TRBD1 (5 bases). V dropped 3 bases and J dropped 7 bases, with 15 bases sitting between them. Germline CDR1 reads SQVTM; CDR2 reads ANQGSEA. The CDR3 contains 13 residues. CDR3 DNA sequence: TGCAGCGTTGACCCCCGGGACTTTGGTGGCTACACCTTC. It encodes CSVDPRDFGGYTF. Full variable domain (remainder filled in from reference TRBV29-1 and TRBJ1-2): SAVISQKPSRDICQRGTSLTIQCQVDSQVTMMFWYRQQPGQSLTLIATANQGSEATYESGFVIDKFPISRPNLTFSTLTVSNMSPEDSSIYLCSVDPRDFGGYTFGSGTRLTVV.

The chain couples TRBV6-1 to TRBJ1-2, with D possibly matching TRBD1 (6 bases). Germline V gene lookup returns CDR1 MNHNS and CDR2 SASEGT. Trimming took 0 bases from V and 6 from J, leaving 14 bases between them. CDR3 length: 15 residues. CDR3 sequence (DNA): TGTGCCAGCAGTGAAGCGCTGAGCAGGGGACATGGCTACACCTTC. Amino acid sequence: CASSEALSRGHGYTF.

The genes are TRBV5-1 and TRBJ2-2; TRBD1 aligns across 9 bases. Germline V gives CDR1 SGHRS, CDR2 YFSETQ. This CDR3 has 16 amino acids. The J segment lost 5 bases and the V segment lost 3 bases, leaving 8 bases of the junction unmatched. In DNA, the CDR3 is TGCGCCAGCAGCTCGGGTGGGACAGGGTCGACCGGGGAGCTGTTTTTT. Amino acid sequence: CASSSGGTGSTGELFF.